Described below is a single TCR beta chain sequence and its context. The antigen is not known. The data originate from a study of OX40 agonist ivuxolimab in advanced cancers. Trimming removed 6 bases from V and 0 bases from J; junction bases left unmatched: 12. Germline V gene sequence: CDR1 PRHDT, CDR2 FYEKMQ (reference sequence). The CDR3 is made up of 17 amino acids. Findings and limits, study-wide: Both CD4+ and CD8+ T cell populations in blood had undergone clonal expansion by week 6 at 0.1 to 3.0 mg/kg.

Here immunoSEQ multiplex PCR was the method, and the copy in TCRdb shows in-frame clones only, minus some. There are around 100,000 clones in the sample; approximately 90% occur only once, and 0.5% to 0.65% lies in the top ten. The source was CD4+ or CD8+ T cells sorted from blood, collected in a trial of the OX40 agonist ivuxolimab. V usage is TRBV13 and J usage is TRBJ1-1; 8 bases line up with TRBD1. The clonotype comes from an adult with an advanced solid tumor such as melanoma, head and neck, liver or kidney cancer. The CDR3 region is CASSFTAGGGMNTEAFF. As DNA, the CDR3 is TGTGCCAGCAGTTTTACTGCAGGGGGCGGCATGAACACTGAAGCTTTCTTT.